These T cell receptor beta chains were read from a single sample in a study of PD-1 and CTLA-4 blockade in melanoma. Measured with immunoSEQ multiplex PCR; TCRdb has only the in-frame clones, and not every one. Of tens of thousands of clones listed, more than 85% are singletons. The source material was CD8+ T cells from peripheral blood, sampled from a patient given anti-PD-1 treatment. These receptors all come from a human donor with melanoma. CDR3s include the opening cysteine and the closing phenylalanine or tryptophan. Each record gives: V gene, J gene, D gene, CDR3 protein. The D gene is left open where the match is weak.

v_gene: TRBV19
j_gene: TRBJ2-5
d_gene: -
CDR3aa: CASSARDLQETQYF

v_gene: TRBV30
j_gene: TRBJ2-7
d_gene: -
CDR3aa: CAWSVGSGRGYEQYF

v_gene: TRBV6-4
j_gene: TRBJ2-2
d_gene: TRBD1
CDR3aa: CASRRTGSSSGELFF

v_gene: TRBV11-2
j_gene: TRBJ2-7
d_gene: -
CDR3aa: CASSASGLHGEQYF

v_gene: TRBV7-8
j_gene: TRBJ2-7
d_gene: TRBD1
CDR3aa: CASSSTGDEQYF

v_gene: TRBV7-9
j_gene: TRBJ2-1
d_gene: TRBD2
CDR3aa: CASSATGGSSYNEQFF

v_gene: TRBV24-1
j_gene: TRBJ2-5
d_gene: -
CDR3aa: CATSDLVQGRETQYF

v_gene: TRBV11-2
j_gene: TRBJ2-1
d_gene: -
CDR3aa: CASSLVDSGYNEQFF

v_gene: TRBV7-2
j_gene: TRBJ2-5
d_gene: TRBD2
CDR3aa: CASSLGGSLKEETQYF

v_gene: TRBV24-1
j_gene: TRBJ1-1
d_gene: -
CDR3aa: CATSEGGASTEAFF

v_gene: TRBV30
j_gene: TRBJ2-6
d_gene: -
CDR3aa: CAWSWETNVLTF

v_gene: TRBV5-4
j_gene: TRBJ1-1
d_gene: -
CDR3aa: CASSLRGGYTEAFF

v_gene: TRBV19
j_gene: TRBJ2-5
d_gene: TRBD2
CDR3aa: CASSPPASGQETQYF

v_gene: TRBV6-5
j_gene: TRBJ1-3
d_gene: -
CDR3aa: CASSVGDSSGNTIYF

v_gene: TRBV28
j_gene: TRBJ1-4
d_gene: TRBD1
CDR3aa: CASSLWVTGGGLGTNEKLFF

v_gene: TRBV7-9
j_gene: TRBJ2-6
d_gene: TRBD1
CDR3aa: CASSPPGTGRSGANVLTF

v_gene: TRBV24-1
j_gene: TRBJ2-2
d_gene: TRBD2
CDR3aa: CATAGTSGTSGITGELFF

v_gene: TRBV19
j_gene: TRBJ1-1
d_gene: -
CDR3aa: CASSITSGNTEAFF

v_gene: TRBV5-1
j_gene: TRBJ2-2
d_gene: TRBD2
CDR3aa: CASSVTGTSGRGTGELFF

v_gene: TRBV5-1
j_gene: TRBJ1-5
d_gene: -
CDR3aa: CASSLQGWLNQPQHF

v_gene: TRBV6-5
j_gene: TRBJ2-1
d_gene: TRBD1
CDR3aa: CASRAGGGSDEQFF

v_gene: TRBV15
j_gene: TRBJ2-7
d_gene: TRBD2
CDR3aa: CATSRPGTSEYYEQYF

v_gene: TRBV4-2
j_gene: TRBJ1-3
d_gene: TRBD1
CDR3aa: CASSPRGQSTYSGNTIYF

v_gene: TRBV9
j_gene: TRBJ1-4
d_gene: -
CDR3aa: CASSGAGSEKLFF

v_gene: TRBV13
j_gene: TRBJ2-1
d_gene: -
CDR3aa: CASSLPQGEGHNEQFF

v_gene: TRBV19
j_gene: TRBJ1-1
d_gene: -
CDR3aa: CASSTARDTEAFF

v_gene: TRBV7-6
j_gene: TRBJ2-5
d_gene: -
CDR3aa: CASSSRGNLQETQYF

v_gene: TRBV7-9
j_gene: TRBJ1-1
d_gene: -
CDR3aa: CASSLLNTEAFF

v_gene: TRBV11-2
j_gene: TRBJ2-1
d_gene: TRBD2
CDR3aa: CASSFSGREVDEQFF

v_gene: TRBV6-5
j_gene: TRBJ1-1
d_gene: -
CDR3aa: CASSPNTEAFF

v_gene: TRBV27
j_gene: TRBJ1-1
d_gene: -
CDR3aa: CASSSLRGFDTEAFF

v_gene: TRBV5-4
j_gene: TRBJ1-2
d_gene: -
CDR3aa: CASSLGGPSTYTF

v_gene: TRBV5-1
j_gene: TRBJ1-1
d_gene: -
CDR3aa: CASSLAGGYTEAFF

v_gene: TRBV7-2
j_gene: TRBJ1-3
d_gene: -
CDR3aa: CASSLEWGLSGNTIYF

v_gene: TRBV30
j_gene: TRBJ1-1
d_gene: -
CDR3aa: CAWSNGAGTEAFF

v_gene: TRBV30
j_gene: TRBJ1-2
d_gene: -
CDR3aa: CAWSGQLDYGYTF

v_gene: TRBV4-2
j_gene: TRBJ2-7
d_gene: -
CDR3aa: CASSQEAVADYEQYF

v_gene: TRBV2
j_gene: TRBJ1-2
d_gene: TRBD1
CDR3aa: CAGRGQPNYGYTF

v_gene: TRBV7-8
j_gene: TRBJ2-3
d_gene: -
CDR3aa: CASSLYGVTDTQYF

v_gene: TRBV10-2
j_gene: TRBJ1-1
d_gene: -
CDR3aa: CASSDGGNTEAFF

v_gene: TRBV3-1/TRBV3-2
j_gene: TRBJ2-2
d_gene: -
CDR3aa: CASSQVGTTNTGELFF

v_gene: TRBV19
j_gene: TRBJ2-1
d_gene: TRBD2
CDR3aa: CASSSRLAGVGNEQFF

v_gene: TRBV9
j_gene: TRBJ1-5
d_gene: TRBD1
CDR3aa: CASSVGTGGNQPQHF

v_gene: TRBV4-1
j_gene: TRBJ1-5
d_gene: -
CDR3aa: CASSQERDLNQPQHF

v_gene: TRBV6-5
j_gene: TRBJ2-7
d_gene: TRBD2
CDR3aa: CASSYRGGGSEQYF

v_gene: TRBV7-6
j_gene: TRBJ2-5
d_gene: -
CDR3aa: CASSYNAASPQETQYF

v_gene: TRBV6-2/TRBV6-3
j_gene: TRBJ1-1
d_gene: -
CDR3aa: CASSYSATLNTEAFF

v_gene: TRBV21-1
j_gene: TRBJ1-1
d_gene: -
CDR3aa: CASRRGQAFF

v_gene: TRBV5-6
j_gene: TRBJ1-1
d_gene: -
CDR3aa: CASISDVGEAFF

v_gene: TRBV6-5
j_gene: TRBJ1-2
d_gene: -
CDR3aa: CASSYSFNYGYTF

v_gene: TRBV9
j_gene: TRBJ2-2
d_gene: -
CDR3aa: CASSVTPGQLFTANTGELFF

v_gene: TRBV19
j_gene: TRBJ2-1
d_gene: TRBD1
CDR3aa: CASRTGFGAYNEQFF

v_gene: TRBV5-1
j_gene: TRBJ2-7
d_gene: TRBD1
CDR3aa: CASSFETGGYEQYF

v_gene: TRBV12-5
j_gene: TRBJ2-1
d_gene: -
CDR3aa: CASGSSDSGRDEQFF

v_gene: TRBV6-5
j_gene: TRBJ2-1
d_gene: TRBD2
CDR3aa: CASSKTSGKGNEQFF